These 19 T cell receptor beta chains were all obtained from the same sample, sequenced in a study of cytomegalovirus exposure and HLA in healthy donors. 13 Jbeta primers and 60 Vbeta primers were used for the PCR. Repertoires were generated with immunoSEQ multiplex PCR, while TCRdb's copy carries only in-frame clones and drops some. The data show approximately 170,000 clones, around 78% seen once. Sequencing input: PBMCs. The receptor set was obtained from a man aged 35 to 55 in good health and CMV-seronegative.

This chain uses TRBV5-1 with TRBJ2-1, with 11 bases that match TRBD2. Germline V gene data show CDR1 as SGHRS and CDR2 as YFSETQ. The J segment lost 6 bases and the V segment lost 3 bases, leaving 8 bases of the junction unmatched. This CDR3 comprises 16 residues. The CDR3: CASSYVAGGPSNEQFF. The DNA of the CDR3 is TGCGCCAGCAGCTACGTAGCGGGAGGGCCGAGCAATGAGCAGTTCTTC.

This clone was observed once. The V call is TRBV29-1, the J call TRBJ2-7; 8 bases agree with TRBD1. The CDR3 consists of 14 residues. Looked up from germline, CDR1 is SQVTM and CDR2 is ANQGSEA. V shed 6 bases, J shed 7 bases, and the junction held 14 bases outside the gene matches. CDR3 sequence: CSVSGQAGVGEQYF. The CDR3 DNA follows: TGCAGCGTCTCGGGACAGGCAGGTGTCGGGGAGCAGTACTTC.

V and J are TRBV7-3 and TRBJ2-5; 16 nucleotides align to TRBD2. The last part of the DNA fits TRBJ2-7 better; the J call may be wrong. Germline CDR1 SGHTA, CDR2 FQGTGA. CDR3 size: 19 residues. CDR3 DNA sequence: TGTGCCAGCAGCTTACGGCCGGGACTAGCGGGAGGGGAGGCCTACGAGCAGTACTTC. This codes for CASSLRPGLAGGEAYEQYF.

This clone was seen only a few times. V is TRBV4-1 and J is TRBJ2-1, with 12 bases fitting TRBD2. Looked up from germline, CDR1 is MGHRA and CDR2 is YSYEKL. The V segment lost 2 bases and the J segment 7 bases; nucleotides outside the gene matches: 3. This CDR3 comprises 15 residues. The CDR3 is CASSQSLAGGNEQFF. CDR3 DNA: TGCGCCAGCAGCCAAAGCCTAGCGGGAGGGAATGAGCAGTTCTTC.

This chain joins TRBV11-2 and TRBJ2-1; 10 positions match TRBD2. Per the germline V gene, CDR1 is SGHAT and CDR2 is FQNNGV. The CDR3 sequence is 15 residues long. V lost 5 bases, J lost 1 base, and 2 bases stayed unmatched. The CDR3 DNA reads TGTGCCAGCAGCCAACTAGCGGGATCCTACAATGAGCAGTTCTTC. Translation gives CASSQLAGSYNEQFF.

The chain couples TRBV7-8 to TRBJ1-1, with D possibly being TRBD1 (5 bases). The germline V gene has CDR1 SGHVS and CDR2 FQNEAQ. The length of the CDR3 is 11 residues. The V end was cut by 7 bases, the J end by 5 bases, with 8 bases between. The CDR3 DNA reads TGTGCCAGCACGGGGGGGACTGAAGCTTTCTTT. It specifies CASTGGTEAFF.

The rearrangement links TRBV7-2 to TRBJ1-1, with 7 bases lining up with TRBD1. With V trimmed by 5 bases and J by 8 bases, 8 bases remained unmatched. CDR1 and CDR2 from the germline V gene are SGHTA and FQGNSA. The CDR3 contains 13 residues. The CDR3, as DNA: TGTGCCAGCAGCCACCGTGGGACAGAAGAAGCTTTCTTT. It translates to CASSHRGTEEAFF.

This chain uses TRBV4-1 with TRBJ2-3; TRBD2 agrees at 7 bases. This CDR3 contains 17 residues. V trimming: 1 base; J trimming: 1 base; junction bases outside the gene matches: 8. In germline, CDR1 is MGHRA, CDR2 YSYEKL. Here the CDR3 reads CASSQGLVLAGTDTQYF. In DNA, the CDR3 is TGCGCCAGCAGCCAAGGTCTTGTGCTAGCGGGCACAGATACGCAGTATTTT.

This clone came up a few times. V usage is TRBV9 and J usage is TRBJ1-3, with unresolved D. V dropped 1 base and J dropped 0 bases, with 5 bases sitting between them. This CDR3 region has 14 residues. Germline lookup yields CDR1 SGDLS and CDR2 YYNGEE. CDR3 loop: CASSVRNSGNTIYF. The CDR3 DNA reads TGTGCCAGCAGCGTACGTAACTCTGGAAACACCATATATTTT.

V is TRBV7-2 and J is TRBJ2-5; 7 bases fit TRBD1. V lost 7 bases, J lost 1 base, and 3 bases stayed unmatched. In germline, CDR1 is SGHTA, CDR2 FQGNSA. The CDR3 is 13 amino acids. The CDR3, as DNA: TGTGCCAGCACTGGGACAGTCCAAGAGACCCAGTACTTC. Residues: CASTGTVQETQYF.

This clone is a singleton in its sample. The V gene is TRBV29-1, the J gene TRBJ2-5; TRBD2 is a possible D gene (5 bases). The CDR3 consists of 13 residues. Trimming stripped 8 bases from V and 0 bases from J, with 13 bases between. Germline V gene lookup returns CDR1 SQVTM and CDR2 ANQGSEA. The CDR3 loop is CSTGRGDQETQYF. The CDR3 DNA reads TGCAGCACCGGACGGGGAGACCAAGAGACCCAGTACTTC. The entire variable domain, with the rest obtained from reference TRBV29-1 and TRBJ2-5, is as follows: SAVISQKPSRDICQRGTSLTIQCQVDSQVTMMFWYRQQPGQSLTLIATANQGSEATYESGFVIDKFPISRPNLTFSTLTVSNMSPEDSSIYLCSTGRGDQETQYFGPGTRLLVL.

The rearrangement links TRBV5-8 to TRBJ1-1; D might be TRBD1 (5 bases). Trimming removed 1 base from V and 4 bases from J, with 17 bases in between. Per germline, CDR1 SGHTS and CDR2 YDEGEE. This CDR3 comprises 16 residues. The CDR3: CASSLSGWGGGTEAFF. CDR3 bases: TGTGCCAGCAGCTTGTCGGGATGGGGGGGTGGCACTGAAGCTTTCTTT.

The gene calls are TRBV7-9 and TRBJ2-2; 13 bases are a match to TRBD2. This CDR3 comprises 16 residues. Germline values: CDR1 SEHNR, CDR2 FQNEAQ (reference sequence). The junction had 7 bases not matched to a gene; V was cut back by 8 bases and J by 4 bases. In DNA, the CDR3 is TGTGCCAGCTTCCAAGGACTAGCGGGAGTCACCGGGGAGCTGTTTTTT. Its translation is CASFQGLAGVTGELFF. Full variable domain (rest looked up from reference TRBV7-9 and TRBJ2-2): DTGVSQNPRHKITKRGQNVTFRCDPISEHNRLYWYRQTLGQGPEFLTYFQNEAQLEKSRLLSDRFSAERPKGSFSTLEIQRTEQGDSAMYLCASFQGLAGVTGELFFGEGSRLTVL.

The rearrangement links TRBV29-1 to TRBJ1-2, with 10 bases identical to TRBD1. V was clipped by 0 bases and J by 4 bases; unmatched bases: 8. CDR3 length: 16 amino acids. From germline, CDR1 is SQVTM and CDR2 ANQGSEA. In DNA form, the CDR3 reads TGCAGCGTTGAAGATCGGGGACAGGGGAGTATCTATGGCTACACCTTC. Translated, it gives CSVEDRGQGSIYGYTF. The variable domain in full, with the rest retrieved from reference TRBV29-1 and TRBJ1-2, is SAVISQKPSRDICQRGTSLTIQCQVDSQVTMMFWYRQQPGQSLTLIATANQGSEATYESGFVIDKFPISRPNLTFSTLTVSNMSPEDSSIYLCSVEDRGQGSIYGYTFGSGTRLTVV.

This chain uses TRBV7-3 with TRBJ2-7, with TRBD2 identical over 10 bases. Germline-derived CDR1 and CDR2 are SGHTA and FQGTGA. With V trimmed by 5 bases and J by 3 bases, 13 bases remained unmatched. This CDR3 contains 17 residues. For the CDR3, the DNA is TGTGCCAGCAGCCCAACACTTACCGGGACTAGCGACTACGAGCAGTACTTC. Its translation is CASSPTLTGTSDYEQYF. Full variable domain (rest looked up from reference TRBV7-3 and TRBJ2-7): GAGVSQTPSNKVTEKGKYVELRCDPISGHTALYWYRQSLGQGPEFLIYFQGTGAADDSGLPNDRFFAVRPEGSVSTLKIQRTERGDSAVYLCASSPTLTGTSDYEQYFGPGTRLTVT.

This clone was detected a few times. This rearrangement joins TRBV10-3 to TRBJ2-3, with 10 bases aligning to TRBD2. This CDR3 spans 14 amino acids. Trimming took 6 bases from V and 5 from J; bases not matched to a gene: 5. Germline V lookup: CDR1 ENHRY, CDR2 SYGVKD. CDR3 residues: CAIRSLAGEDTQYF. In DNA form, the CDR3 reads TGTGCCATCAGATCCCTAGCGGGGGAAGATACGCAGTATTTT.

The chain uses TRBV9 and TRBJ2-2, with 12 bases aligning to TRBD1. Germline-derived CDR1 and CDR2 are SGDLS and YYNGEE. The J segment lost 5 bases and the V segment lost 3 bases, leaving 11 bases of the junction unmatched. The CDR3 is 18 amino acids. DNA of the CDR3: TGTGCCAGCAGCGGCCGGGACAGGGGGCAAGTGAAAACCGGGGAGCTGTTTTTT. As protein: CASSGRDRGQVKTGELFF.

This chain links TRBV6-6 with TRBJ2-1, with TRBD2 identical over 12 bases. Germline V gene sequence: CDR1 MNHNY, CDR2 SVGAGI (reference sequence). The CDR3 consists of 14 residues. V lost 5 bases to trimming and J lost 8 bases; unmatched junction nucleotides: 4. The CDR3 DNA sequence: TGTGCCAGCAGTCGACTAGCGGGAGTTGATGAGCAGTTCTTC. Encoded protein: CASSRLAGVDEQFF.

J is TRBJ1-1 and V is TRBV11-2, with 11 bases lining up with TRBD1. This CDR3 region has 15 residues. Unmatched junction bases numbered 3, after V lost 5 bases and J lost 1 base. Germline V gene lookup returns CDR1 SGHAT and CDR2 FQNNGV. This CDR3 reads CASSRGTGGNTEAFF. DNA for the CDR3: TGTGCCAGCAGCCGCGGGACAGGGGGGAACACTGAAGCTTTCTTT.